This TCR beta chain was observed in a study of shared clonotypes between healthy human individuals. It was across several immunoSEQ plates that each subset's genomic DNA was evenly split. Measured with immunoSEQ multiplex PCR; TCRdb has only the in-frame clones, and not every one. This table holds millions of clones, about 92% found once. Notes on the study in general: The four-donor shared clonotypes exceeded non-shared clonotypes in generation probability, with non-shared ones scoring lower. Naive subsets generally had larger estimated richness than memory subsets.

V was clipped by 5 bases and J by 4 bases, with 15 bases between them. In germline, CDR1 is GTSNPN, CDR2 SVGIG (reference sequence). The CDR3 is made up of 13 amino acids. To note about this clone: Its antigen is not known.

This TCR was sampled from a man younger than 35 in good health. Some clones in this sample may be carry-over from other donors' samples. The rearrangement links TRBV30 to TRBJ2-7; possibly TRBD1 or TRBD2 for D (5 bases each). Sequencing was done on a sample of naive CD4+ T cells from PBMCs. Subset here: CD45RA+ positively selected. CDR3: CAWAVRGAYEQYF. CDR3 DNA sequence: TGTGCCTGGGCAGTGAGGGGCGCTTACGAGCAGTACTTC.